Listed here is a single T cell receptor delta chain. Its antigen is unknown. The TCRdb protein, from a much larger clone, departs from this DNA's translation at residue 7, likely by read error; the protein shown derives from the DNA. This sample was taken from a study of gamma-delta T cells after stem cell transplantation (dated by TCRdb to the mid-2010s). Library construction relied on RT-PCR. The instrument was an Illumina MiSeq. TCRdb called clones anew from the public reads via CATT; matching DNA rows were later pooled. The sample table contains some 1,300 delta-chain clones; only one count was recorded for 5.2% of them. The ten biggest clones cover about 20% of the sample. The receptor's source is a human donor. It is not recorded whose cells these are; they may come from a transplant donor. The sample taken for sequencing was gamma-delta T cells.

Read as DNA, the sequence is TGTGCCTGTGACTCCCTGGAGGATACACCAAGGCTATACACCGATAAACTCATCTTT. Its protein is CACDSLEDTPRLYTDKLIF. The V and J segments used are TRDV2 and TRDJ1; D gene: possibly TRDD3, on 6 matching bases. Deletion took 3 bases off V and 0 bases off J, with a span of 25 bases between the germline ends. In the germline V gene, CDR1 corresponds to GEAIGNYY and CDR2 to EKD. The CDR3, from cysteine to phenylalanine, totals 19 residues. The kept DNA is CDR3 alone, 57 bases in frame from the first base.